In its sample, the clone carrying this T cell receptor (beta chain) was seen a few times. What it binds is unknown. An assay was performed, and its level was deep. Profiling relied on immunoSEQ multiplex PCR, and the TCRdb table lists in-frame clones only, not all of them. The repertoire includes about 320,000 clones, about nine tenths of them detected once, and around 16% sits in the top ten. This CDR3 has 15 amino acids. V lost 5 bases and J lost 2, with 15 bases in between. The germline V gene encodes CDR1 SNHLY and CDR2 FYNNEI. These data originate in a study of shared clonotypes between healthy human individuals. Turning to the study itself: CD4 naive and CD4 memory each took three plates per donor, while CD8 naive took two and CD8 memory one.

Study-wide results and caveats: Enrolling few donors narrowed the genetic and exposure-history diversity that was represented.

The chain links TRBV2 to TRBJ1-1, with D perhaps matching TRBD1 (6 bases). This TCR was sampled from a man aged 18 to 29 in good health. Sequenced sample: memory CD8+ T cells sorted from blood. Subset specified: CD45RO+ cells pooled with CCR7-negative TemRA cells. CDR3 DNA sequence: TGTGCCAGCAGTTCCGGACAGCCCAGTAACACTGAAGCTTTCTTT. Its translation is CASSSGQPSNTEAFF. The full variable domain, its missing parts supplied by reference TRBV2 and TRBJ1-1, is EPEVTQTPSHQVTQMGQEVILRCVPISNHLYFYWYRQILGQKVEFLVSFYNNEISEKSEIFDDQFSVERPDGSNFTLKIRSTKLEDSAMYFCASSSGQPSNTEAFFGQGTRLTVV.